These T cell receptor beta chains were read from a single sample in a study of blood T cell repertoires in COVID-19. Clones were sequenced by immunoSEQ multiplex PCR, and TCRdb holds only the in-frame ones, with some missing. Among about 240,000 clones listed, approximately 78% were seen once. Material: peripheral blood. Source of these receptors: a woman aged 18-35 years with acute or convalescent COVID-19. Each CDR3 is given with its conserved first and last residue. The D gene is left open where the match is weak. The listing skips clone size in some rows; elsewhere it reads once, few, many or a size class.

D gene: TRBD2; clone size: NA; J gene: TRBJ2-1; V gene: TRBV5-6; CDR3 protein: CASSQGLAPYNEQFF; CDR3 DNA: TGTGCCAGCAGCCAGGGACTAGCCCCCTACAATGAGCAGTTCTTC
D gene: NA; clone size: NA; J gene: TRBJ2-7; V gene: TRBV7-2; CDR3 protein: CASSLQGVNYEQYF; CDR3 DNA: TGTGCCAGCAGCCTGCAGGGCGTGAACTACGAGCAGTACTTC
D gene: NA; clone size: NA; J gene: TRBJ1-2; V gene: TRBV4-2; CDR3 protein: CASSQGAGVREGAGSYTF; CDR3 DNA: TGTGCCAGCAGCCAGGGGGCCGGGGTGCGGGAGGGAGCGGGTAGCTACACCTTC
D gene: NA; clone size: NA; J gene: TRBJ1-3; V gene: TRBV4-3; CDR3 protein: CASSQDPAGDSGNTIYF; CDR3 DNA: TGCGCCAGCAGCCAAGATCCGGCCGGAGACTCTGGAAACACCATATATTTT
D gene: TRBD2; clone size: NA; J gene: TRBJ2-1; V gene: TRBV19; CDR3 protein: CASSSGTSGRTYNEQFF; CDR3 DNA: TGTGCCAGTAGTTCCGGGACTAGCGGGAGGACTTACAATGAGCAGTTCTTC
D gene: NA; clone size: NA; J gene: TRBJ2-1; V gene: TRBV5-1; CDR3 protein: CASSADRTNNEQFF; CDR3 DNA: TGCGCCAGCAGCGCGGACAGGACTAACAATGAGCAGTTCTTC
D gene: NA; clone size: once; J gene: TRBJ1-1; V gene: TRBV20-1; CDR3 protein: CSARLPEAFF; CDR3 DNA: TGCAGTGCTAGACTCCCTGAAGCTTTCTTT
D gene: NA; clone size: NA; J gene: TRBJ1-5; V gene: TRBV19; CDR3 protein: CASSLRQVNQPQHF; CDR3 DNA: TGTGCCAGTAGTCTTCGTCAGGTTAATCAGCCCCAGCATTTT
D gene: TRBD1; clone size: NA; J gene: TRBJ2-7; V gene: TRBV5-5; CDR3 protein: CASSLQGAGQYF; CDR3 DNA: TGTGCCAGCAGCTTACAGGGGGCGGGACAGTACTTC
D gene: TRBD1; clone size: NA; J gene: TRBJ2-7; V gene: TRBV6-1; CDR3 protein: CASSEATGTYEQYF; CDR3 DNA: TGTGCCAGCAGTGAAGCGACAGGGACCTACGAGCAGTACTTC
D gene: TRBD1; clone size: NA; J gene: TRBJ2-2; V gene: TRBV5-1; CDR3 protein: CASSPRDRGHGELFF; CDR3 DNA: TGCGCCAGCAGCCCCAGGGACAGGGGGCACGGGGAGCTGTTTTTT
D gene: TRBD1; clone size: NA; J gene: TRBJ2-5; V gene: TRBV12-3/TRBV12-4; CDR3 protein: CASSPGGETQYF; CDR3 DNA: TGTGCCAGCAGTCCAGGGGGAGAGACCCAGTACTTC
D gene: NA; clone size: NA; J gene: TRBJ1-3; V gene: TRBV18; CDR3 protein: CASSPVQISGNTIYF; CDR3 DNA: TGTGCCAGCTCACCAGTCCAAATCTCTGGAAACACCATATATTTT
D gene: NA; clone size: NA; J gene: TRBJ2-7; V gene: TRBV18; CDR3 protein: CASSPVIAGARNEQYF; CDR3 DNA: TGTGCCAGCTCACCAGTTATAGCAGGGGCGAGGAACGAGCAGTACTTC
D gene: NA; clone size: NA; J gene: TRBJ2-7; V gene: TRBV4-1; CDR3 protein: CASSQTKSKRMYEQYF; CDR3 DNA: TGCGCCAGCAGCCAAACCAAGAGCAAACGAATGTACGAGCAGTACTTC
D gene: NA; clone size: NA; J gene: TRBJ2-2; V gene: TRBV7-6; CDR3 protein: CASSSTGYTGELFF; CDR3 DNA: TGTGCCAGCAGCTCAACAGGGTACACCGGGGAGCTGTTTTTT
D gene: NA; clone size: NA; J gene: TRBJ1-1; V gene: TRBV7-2; CDR3 protein: CASSFRRDTEAFF; CDR3 DNA: TGTGCCAGCAGCTTTCGGAGGGACACTGAAGCTTTCTTT
D gene: TRBD1; clone size: NA; J gene: TRBJ1-1; V gene: TRBV27; CDR3 protein: CASSFGRGPTEAFF; CDR3 DNA: TGTGCCAGCAGTTTTGGCAGGGGGCCTACTGAAGCTTTCTTT
D gene: TRBD2; clone size: NA; J gene: TRBJ2-5; V gene: TRBV15; CDR3 protein: CATSRTSGKETQYF; CDR3 DNA: TGTGCCACCAGCAGGACTAGCGGGAAAGAGACCCAGTACTTC
D gene: TRBD2; clone size: NA; J gene: TRBJ2-7; V gene: TRBV5-6; CDR3 protein: CASSLGLAGGEQYF; CDR3 DNA: TGTGCCAGCAGCTTGGGCCTAGCGGGAGGCGAGCAGTACTTC
D gene: TRBD1; clone size: NA; J gene: TRBJ1-4; V gene: TRBV6-5; CDR3 protein: CASSYSRDRDEKLFF; CDR3 DNA: TGTGCCAGCAGTTACTCGAGGGACAGGGATGAAAAACTGTTTTTT
D gene: TRBD1; clone size: once; J gene: TRBJ1-2; V gene: TRBV19; CDR3 protein: CASSPIGTGGYGYTF; CDR3 DNA: TGTGCCAGTAGCCCAATAGGGACAGGGGGATATGGCTACACCTTC
D gene: NA; clone size: NA; J gene: TRBJ2-1; V gene: TRBV7-8; CDR3 protein: CASSSKRLRSQFF; CDR3 DNA: TGTGCCAGCAGCTCCAAAAGACTACGCTCACAGTTCTTC
D gene: TRBD1; clone size: NA; J gene: TRBJ1-1; V gene: TRBV5-6; CDR3 protein: CASILQGRGAEAFF; CDR3 DNA: TGTGCCAGCATCCTACAGGGGAGAGGGGCTGAAGCTTTCTTT
D gene: NA; clone size: NA; J gene: TRBJ1-1; V gene: TRBV30; CDR3 protein: CAFSRQENTEAFF; CDR3 DNA: TGTGCCTTTTCCAGGCAGGAGAACACTGAAGCTTTCTTT
D gene: TRBD2; clone size: NA; J gene: TRBJ2-7; V gene: TRBV28; CDR3 protein: CASSRAGLADHLEQYF; CDR3 DNA: TGTGCCAGCAGTCGAGCCGGGCTAGCGGACCACCTCGAGCAGTACTTC
D gene: NA; clone size: NA; J gene: TRBJ2-1; V gene: TRBV7-6; CDR3 protein: CASSHDSSSYNEQFF; CDR3 DNA: TGTGCCAGCAGCCATGACAGCAGCTCCTACAATGAGCAGTTCTTC
D gene: NA; clone size: NA; J gene: TRBJ1-6; V gene: TRBV5-3; CDR3 protein: CARSLTRRDSPLHF; CDR3 DNA: TGTGCCAGAAGCTTGACCAGGCGAGATTCACCCCTCCACTTT
D gene: NA; clone size: NA; J gene: TRBJ1-2; V gene: TRBV9; CDR3 protein: CASSAVQGGGYTF; CDR3 DNA: TGTGCCAGCAGCGCCGTTCAGGGTGGAGGCTACACCTTC
D gene: TRBD1; clone size: NA; J gene: TRBJ2-4; V gene: TRBV5-4; CDR3 protein: CASSSNPPGTGKNIQYF; CDR3 DNA: TGTGCCAGCAGCTCCAACCCCCCGGGGACAGGCAAAAACATTCAGTACTTC
D gene: TRBD1; clone size: NA; J gene: TRBJ1-2; V gene: TRBV6-2/TRBV6-3; CDR3 protein: CASSPGTGAIPNYGYTF; CDR3 DNA: TGTGCCAGCAGCCCCGGGACAGGAGCGATTCCTAACTATGGCTACACCTTC
D gene: TRBD1; clone size: NA; J gene: TRBJ2-7; V gene: TRBV5-6; CDR3 protein: CASSTRTGSVHEQYF; CDR3 DNA: TGTGCCAGCAGCACAAGGACAGGGTCCGTCCACGAGCAGTACTTC
D gene: NA; clone size: few; J gene: TRBJ1-5; V gene: TRBV27; CDR3 protein: CASKSSGGNQPQHF; CDR3 DNA: TGTGCCAGCAAATCCTCAGGGGGCAATCAGCCCCAGCATTTT
D gene: NA; clone size: NA; J gene: TRBJ2-5; V gene: TRBV7-2; CDR3 protein: CASSQNWKLQETQYF; CDR3 DNA: TGTGCCAGCAGCCAAAACTGGAAACTACAAGAGACCCAGTACTTC
D gene: TRBD2; clone size: NA; J gene: TRBJ2-7; V gene: TRBV6-5; CDR3 protein: CASSYSLADSYEQYF; CDR3 DNA: TGTGCCAGCAGTTACTCGCTAGCGGACTCCTACGAGCAGTACTTC
D gene: NA; clone size: NA; J gene: TRBJ2-3; V gene: TRBV28; CDR3 protein: CASRPTGLTDTQYF; CDR3 DNA: TGTGCCAGCAGACCAACCGGACTAACGGATACGCAGTATTTT
D gene: NA; clone size: NA; J gene: TRBJ1-1; V gene: TRBV11-2; CDR3 protein: CASSLTGGRTEAFF; CDR3 DNA: TGTGCCAGCAGCTTAACAGGTGGGAGGACTGAAGCTTTCTTT
D gene: NA; clone size: NA; J gene: TRBJ1-5; V gene: TRBV6-5; CDR3 protein: CASGPFITGSPQHF; CDR3 DNA: TGTGCCAGCGGGCCATTTATAACAGGGTCCCCCCAGCATTTT
D gene: NA; clone size: NA; J gene: TRBJ2-1; V gene: TRBV18; CDR3 protein: CASSPWSDNEQFF; CDR3 DNA: TGTGCCAGCTCACCATGGTCGGACAATGAGCAGTTCTTC
D gene: TRBD1; clone size: NA; J gene: TRBJ1-2; V gene: TRBV10-3; CDR3 protein: CAIRPGQGNYGYTF; CDR3 DNA: TGTGCCATCAGACCGGGACAGGGAAACTATGGCTACACCTTC
D gene: TRBD1; clone size: NA; J gene: TRBJ1-3; V gene: TRBV12-5; CDR3 protein: CASARSGGLFGNTIYF; CDR3 DNA: TGTGCTAGTGCCCGGTCAGGGGGGCTTTTTGGAAACACCATATATTTT
D gene: TRBD2; clone size: NA; J gene: TRBJ2-1; V gene: TRBV5-4; CDR3 protein: CASSWDYPDDGFGEQFF; CDR3 DNA: TGTGCCAGCAGCTGGGACTACCCCGATGATGGATTTGGTGAGCAGTTCTTC
D gene: TRBD2; clone size: NA; J gene: TRBJ2-3; V gene: TRBV4-3; CDR3 protein: CASSVSGSRSSTDTQYF; CDR3 DNA: TGCGCCAGCAGCGTTAGCGGGAGCCGTTCGAGCACAGATACGCAGTATTTT
D gene: TRBD2; clone size: NA; J gene: TRBJ2-3; V gene: TRBV24-1; CDR3 protein: CATSGLAGGSDTQYF; CDR3 DNA: TGTGCCACCAGTGGGCTAGCGGGAGGTTCAGATACGCAGTATTTT
D gene: NA; clone size: NA; J gene: TRBJ1-1; V gene: TRBV6-6; CDR3 protein: CASSYSPQGPDTEAFF; CDR3 DNA: TGTGCCAGCAGTTACTCACCACAGGGACCCGACACTGAAGCTTTCTTT
D gene: TRBD2; clone size: once; J gene: TRBJ2-7; V gene: TRBV7-9; CDR3 protein: CASSLGRSGTAIWYEQYF; CDR3 DNA: TGTGCCAGCAGCCTAGGGCGTAGCGGGACGGCCATTTGGTACGAGCAGTACTTC
D gene: NA; clone size: NA; J gene: TRBJ1-2; V gene: TRBV4-3; CDR3 protein: CASSQDPKIPIPYGYTF; CDR3 DNA: TGCGCCAGCAGCCAAGATCCAAAGATTCCTATACCCTATGGCTACACCTTC
D gene: TRBD2; clone size: NA; J gene: TRBJ2-1; V gene: TRBV6-6; CDR3 protein: CASSPWTSGSLSNEQFF; CDR3 DNA: TGTGCCAGCAGTCCATGGACTAGCGGGAGTCTTTCCAATGAGCAGTTCTTC